The rows below give T cell receptor beta chains drawn from one sample of a study of PD-1 blockade in classical Hodgkin lymphoma. Sequencing was performed with immunoSEQ multiplex PCR; in TCRdb, only in-frame clones are kept and a portion is missing. The table records under 130,000 clones, approximately 89% of them present only once. Sequences were derived from peripheral blood mononuclear cells (PBMCs), sampled before the fourth cycle of nivolumab. Every receptor here comes from a human donor with classical Hodgkin lymphoma. Each CDR3 is given with its conserved first and last residue. Fields, in order: J gene, D gene, V gene, clone size, CDR3 length, CDR3 protein, CDR3 DNA. D genes are given only for firm matches. Size tells how often a clone was seen (once, few, many) or the class of an expanded clone, and some rows leave it out.

TRBJ2-3	TRBD2	TRBV4-2	NA	17	CASSQDLSGTSQDTQYF	TGTGCCAGCAGCCAAGATTTATCCGGGACTAGTCAAGATACGCAGTATTTT
TRBJ1-4	TRBD1	TRBV28	few	14	CASSQGVSNEKLFF	TGTGCCAGCAGTCAGGGGGTATCGAATGAAAAACTGTTTTTT
TRBJ2-2	NA	TRBV4-1	NA	13	CASSQGTPGELFF	TGCGCCAGCAGCCAAGGGACTCCGGGGGAGCTGTTTTTT
TRBJ2-7	NA	TRBV6-5	NA	14	CASSYDRTSYEQYF	TGTGCCAGCAGTTACGACCGAACTTCCTACGAGCAGTACTTC
TRBJ1-4	NA	TRBV2	few	11	CASTNAVKLFF	TGTGCCAGCACCAACGCCGTAAAACTGTTTTTT
TRBJ2-2	TRBD2	TRBV7-9	NA	16	CASSLGGLATTGELFF	TGTGCCAGCAGCTTAGGAGGACTAGCGACCACCGGGGAGCTGTTTTTT
TRBJ1-1	NA	TRBV10-3	NA	14	CAIRVGDANTEAFF	TGTGCCATCAGGGTGGGGGATGCGAACACTGAAGCTTTCTTT
TRBJ2-7	NA	TRBV6-5	NA	15	CASSLGRALSYEQYF	TGTGCCAGCAGTTTGGGACGGGCACTCTCCTACGAGCAGTACTTC
TRBJ2-3	NA	TRBV11-2	NA	15	CASSLGGSFTDTQYF	TGTGCCAGCAGCTTGGGGGGCTCATTCACAGATACGCAGTATTTT
TRBJ2-2	NA	TRBV5-1	NA	15	CASSLEAAYTGELFF	TGCGCCAGCAGCTTGGAGGCCGCATACACCGGGGAGCTGTTTTTT
TRBJ2-2	NA	TRBV4-1	NA	15	CASSQAGRDTGELFF	TGCGCCAGCAGCCAGGCTGGACGGGACACCGGGGAGCTGTTTTTT
TRBJ2-1	NA	TRBV7-8	NA	14	CASSFRKSYNEQFF	TGTGCCAGCAGCTTCCGAAAATCCTACAATGAGCAGTTCTTC
TRBJ1-1	NA	TRBV6-5	NA	15	CASSLGGFGFAEAFF	TGTGCCAGCAGTCTAGGGGGTTTTGGGTTCGCTGAAGCTTTCTTT
TRBJ2-7	NA	TRBV11-2	NA	15	CASSFQHSASYEQYF	TGTGCCAGCAGCTTTCAGCACTCCGCCTCCTACGAGCAGTACTTC
TRBJ2-3	TRBD1	TRBV10-3	NA	16	CAISEDRGYSTDTQYF	TGTGCCATCAGCGAAGACAGGGGATATAGCACAGATACGCAGTATTTT
TRBJ1-3	NA	TRBV6-1	NA	17	CASSEAIIAGIGNTIYF	TGTGCCAGCAGTGAAGCTATCATAGCCGGAATTGGAAACACCATATATTTT
TRBJ1-5	TRBD1	TRBV30	NA	14	CAWSAGTENQPQHF	TGTGCCTGGAGTGCGGGGACAGAGAATCAGCCCCAGCATTTT
TRBJ2-2	NA	TRBV27	NA	14	CASSLASGLRELFF	TGTGCCAGCAGTTTAGCCTCGGGACTTAGGGAGCTGTTTTTT
TRBJ1-4	TRBD1	TRBV19	NA	15	CASSMIGRGDEKLFF	TGTGCCAGTAGTATGATCGGCAGGGGGGATGAAAAACTGTTTTTT
TRBJ2-1	NA	TRBV2	NA	11	CASGRSNEQFF	TGTGCCAGCGGGAGGTCGAATGAGCAGTTCTTC
TRBJ1-2	NA	TRBV28	NA	13	CASQAPGRGGYTF	TGTGCCAGCCAAGCACCTGGACGGGGCGGCTACACCTTC
TRBJ2-3	NA	TRBV19	NA	13	CASISGPGTTQYF	NA
TRBJ1-1	NA	TRBV25-1	NA	16	CASSEYPRSMNTEAFF	TGTGCCAGCAGTGAATACCCCAGGAGCATGAACACTGAAGCTTTCTTT
TRBJ2-2	NA	TRBV28	NA	14	CASSLGQPTGELFF	TGTGCCAGCAGTCTTGGACAGCCCACCGGGGAGCTGTTTTTT
TRBJ2-7	TRBD2	TRBV29-1	NA	15	CSIRGALREGYEQYF	TGCAGCATTCGAGGAGCTTTGCGGGAGGGCTACGAGCAGTACTTC
TRBJ2-7	TRBD2	TRBV19	medium-sized	12	CASSTIAGGQYF	TGTGCCAGTAGTACTATAGCGGGAGGCCAGTACTTC
TRBJ1-2	TRBD1	TRBV6-1	NA	13	CASRTGTNYGYTF	TGTGCCAGCAGGACAGGGACTAACTATGGCTACACCTTC
TRBJ2-3	TRBD2	TRBV7-2	NA	15	CASSLRTSGSGDQYF	TGTGCCAGCAGTCTTAGGACTAGCGGGAGTGGGGACCAGTATTTT
TRBJ2-2	TRBD2	TRBV5-4	NA	15	CASRPWTSGTGELFF	TGTGCCAGCAGACCGTGGACTAGCGGGACCGGGGAGCTGTTTTTT
TRBJ1-4	NA	TRBV2	NA	14	CASRARATNEKLFF	TGTGCCAGCCGAGCAAGAGCGACTAATGAAAAACTGTTTTTT
TRBJ2-3	TRBD1	TRBV4-3	NA	17	CASSQVTGGLGTDTQYF	TGCGCCAGCAGCCAAGTAACAGGGGGTTTAGGCACAGATACGCAGTATTTT
TRBJ1-5	NA	TRBV28	NA	14	CASIQGGDSQPQHF	TGTGCCAGCATTCAGGGTGGGGATTCGCAGCCCCAGCATTTT
TRBJ2-1	NA	TRBV29-1	NA	13	CSVRDRSYNEQFF	TGCAGCGTCCGGGACCGATCCTACAATGAGCAGTTCTTC
TRBJ2-7	TRBD1	TRBV7-2	few	13	CASSRQGIHEQYF	TGTGCCAGCAGCCGACAGGGGATCCACGAGCAGTACTTC
TRBJ1-5	NA	TRBV6-1	NA	16	CASSELGRGLNQPQHF	TGTGCCAGCAGTGAATTAGGCCGGGGACTCAATCAGCCCCAGCATTTT
TRBJ2-2	TRBD2	TRBV4-3	NA	18	CASSQDGLAGVWTGELFF	TGCGCCAGCAGCCAAGATGGCCTAGCGGGAGTGTGGACCGGGGAGCTGTTTTTT
TRBJ2-1	NA	TRBV28	few	12	CASSYRGNEQFF	TGTGCCAGCAGTTATAGGGGGAATGAGCAGTTCTTC
TRBJ2-7	NA	TRBV11-2	NA	13	CASSFQDGGEQYF	TGTGCCAGCAGCTTTCAGGACGGAGGCGAGCAGTACTTC
TRBJ1-1	NA	TRBV4-1	NA	14	CASSLPGGPPGAFF	TGCGCCAGCAGCCTCCCGGGGGGGCCCCCTGGGGCTTTCTTT
TRBJ2-2	NA	TRBV30	NA	13	CAWSADSTGELFF	TGTGCCTGGAGCGCAGACAGCACCGGGGAGCTGTTTTTT
TRBJ1-1	NA	TRBV6-5	NA	13	CASRTGLNTEAFF	TGTGCCAGCAGAACCGGGCTGAACACTGAAGCTTTCTTT
TRBJ2-5	TRBD1	TRBV27	NA	13	CASSRTGEETQYF	TGTGCCAGCAGCCGGACAGGGGAAGAGACCCAGTACTTC
TRBJ1-2	TRBD1	TRBV4-1	NA	18	CASSQEHVTGTMSYGYTF	TGCGCCAGCAGCCAAGAGCACGTGACAGGGACCATGAGCTATGGCTACACCTTC
TRBJ2-2	NA	TRBV5-1	NA	14	CASSFPGRAGELFF	TGCGCCAGCAGCTTCCCCGGAAGGGCCGGGGAGCTGTTTTTT
TRBJ1-2	NA	TRBV23-1	NA	15	CASSQYPPGNYGYTF	TGCGCCAGCAGTCAATATCCCCCAGGCAACTATGGCTACACCTTC
TRBJ1-2	TRBD1	TRBV6-5	NA	16	CASSYGSARGNYGYTF	TGTGCCAGCAGTTACGGGTCGGCCAGGGGGAACTATGGCTACACCTTC
TRBJ2-3	NA	TRBV19	once	16	CASSIGMTPQGDTQYF	TGTGCCAGTAGTATTGGTATGACTCCCCAAGGAGATACGCAGTATTTT
TRBJ2-1	NA	TRBV6-1	NA	15	CASSEDPIFANEQFF	TGTGCCAGCAGTGAAGACCCTATTTTTGCCAATGAGCAGTTCTTC
TRBJ2-7	NA	TRBV28	NA	15	CASSSGSFKAYEQYF	TGTGCCAGCAGTTCGGGAAGTTTCAAAGCCTACGAGCAGTACTTC
TRBJ1-1	NA	TRBV27	NA	14	CATVGAGRTAEAFF	TGTGCCACAGTTGGGGCCGGACGAACCGCTGAAGCTTTCTTT
TRBJ1-5	TRBD1	TRBV5-7	NA	17	CASSYGQGPNSNQPQHF	TGTGCCAGCAGCTATGGACAGGGGCCAAATAGCAATCAGCCCCAGCATTTT
TRBJ2-7	NA	TRBV30	NA	12	CAWSDNSYEQYF	TGTGCCTGGAGTGACAACTCCTACGAGCAGTACTTC
TRBJ2-7	NA	TRBV6-1	NA	15	CASSSLLLGGHEQYF	TGTGCCAGCAGCTCATTATTACTCGGGGGCCACGAGCAGTACTTC
TRBJ2-5	TRBD2	TRBV25-1	NA	17	CASSEGLAGGGGETQYF	TGTGCCAGCAGTGAGGGACTAGCGGGAGGGGGGGGAGAGACCCAGTACTTC
TRBJ1-1	NA	TRBV11-2	once	12	CASRLGSTEAFF	TGTGCCAGCAGACTAGGGAGCACTGAAGCTTTCTTT